These 9 T cell receptor beta chains were sequenced from one sample in a study of shared clonotypes between healthy human individuals. The repertoire was sequenced with immunoSEQ multiplex PCR; TCRdb's copy has only in-frame clones and lacks some. The data contain approximately 2.5 million clones, approximately 93% of them singletons. The source material was naive CD4+ T cells from PBMCs. Documented subset: CD45RA+ positively selected. The receptors here all came from a man between 18 and 29 years old in good health. Some clones in this sample may be carry-over from other donors' samples.

The chain employs TRBV28 and TRBJ2-2, with a possible D match to TRBD2 (6 bases). Germline V CDR1 and CDR2: MDHEN, SYDVKM. The CDR3 is 13 residues long. V lost 3 bases and J 6 bases, leaving 8 bases between the germline ends. The CDR3 loop reads CASSLRDAGELFF. The CDR3 DNA reads as TGTGCCAGCAGTTTGCGGGACGCCGGGGAGCTGTTTTTT.

The genes are TRBV7-2 and TRBJ2-1; 7 bases are a match to TRBD1. CDR3 length: 12 amino acids. Germline CDR1 reads SGHTA; CDR2 reads FQGNSA. With V trimmed by 8 bases and J by 9 bases, 7 bases remained unmatched. The CDR3: CASGNPGGEQFF. DNA of the CDR3: TGTGCCAGCGGCAATCCAGGGGGTGAGCAGTTCTTC.

The gene calls are TRBV5-1 and TRBJ2-5; 10 bases are shared with TRBD1. CDR1 and CDR2 from the germline V gene are SGHRS and YFSETQ. Trimming at V came to 0 bases and at J to 0 bases, leaving 8 bases not matched to a gene. The CDR3 loop spans 18 amino acids. The CDR3: CASSLERTGGGYQETQYF. CDR3 nucleotides: TGCGCCAGCAGCTTGGAAAGGACAGGGGGAGGGTACCAAGAGACCCAGTACTTC.

The gene calls are TRBV9 and TRBJ2-7; no definite D call. Germline V gene data show CDR1 as SGDLS and CDR2 as YYNGEE. The CDR3 covers 13 residues. Deletions cut 7 bases from V and 3 bases from J, with 14 bases between. CDR3 sequence reads: CASPIDGDYEQYF. The CDR3 bases are TGTGCCAGCCCGATCGACGGCGACTACGAGCAGTACTTC. Full variable domain (missing parts from reference TRBV9 and TRBJ2-7): DSGVTQTPKHLITATGQRVTLRCSPRSGDLSVYWYQQSLDQGLQFLIQYYNGEERAKGNILERFSAQQFPDLHSELNLSSLELGDSALYFCASPIDGDYEQYFGPGTRLTVT.

V gene TRBV13 combines with J gene TRBJ2-2, with TRBD2 matching over 7 bases. This CDR3 has 20 residues. Trimming took 2 bases from V and 7 from J; bases not matched to a gene: 22. Germline loops: CDR1 PRHDT, CDR2 FYEKMQ (reference sequence). CDR3 sequence reads: CASSLLPIASGRGRNGELFF. The CDR3 DNA reads as TGTGCCAGCAGCTTACTTCCGATTGCTAGCGGAAGGGGTAGGAACGGGGAGCTGTTTTTT.

The V gene is TRBV28, the J gene TRBJ1-1, with TRBD1 identical over 9 bases. V gave up 6 bases and J gave up 4 bases; unmatched junction bases: 9. Germline lookup yields CDR1 MDHEN and CDR2 SYDVKM. This CDR3 is 15 amino acids long. The CDR3 sequence: CASSLRTGAGTEAFF. The CDR3 region has the DNA TGTGCCAGCAGCCTCCGGACAGGGGCCGGCACTGAAGCTTTCTTT.

In nucleotides, the CDR3 is TGTGCCAGCAGTGGGGAGGAAAAACTGTTTTTT. The encoded protein is CASSGEEKLFF. The chain has TRBV28 and TRBJ1-4; no clear D gene. CDR1 and CDR2 from the germline V gene are MDHEN and SYDVKM. CDR3 length: 11 amino acids. Trimming stripped 5 bases from V and 8 bases from J, with 6 bases between.

This chain joins TRBV15 and TRBJ1-2, with 11 bases that match TRBD1. V shed 0 bases, J shed 5 bases, and the junction held 17 bases outside the gene matches. Per the germline V gene, CDR1 is LNHNV and CDR2 is YYDKDF (reference sequence). The CDR3 has 20 residues. The CDR3 reads CATSREGTGGPFLGFYGYTF. In DNA form, the CDR3 reads TGTGCCACCAGCAGAGAAGGGACAGGGGGACCCTTCTTGGGGTTTTATGGCTACACCTTC.

The chain employs TRBV19 and TRBJ2-1; 8 positions match TRBD1. CDR1 and CDR2 (germline): LNHDA, SQIVND (reference sequence). The CDR3 runs to 13 residues. The junction had 9 bases not matched to a gene; V was cut back by 10 bases and J by 7 bases. The CDR3 sequence: CATRDRSINEQFF. CDR3 bases: TGTGCCACACGGGACAGGAGTATTAATGAGCAGTTCTTC.